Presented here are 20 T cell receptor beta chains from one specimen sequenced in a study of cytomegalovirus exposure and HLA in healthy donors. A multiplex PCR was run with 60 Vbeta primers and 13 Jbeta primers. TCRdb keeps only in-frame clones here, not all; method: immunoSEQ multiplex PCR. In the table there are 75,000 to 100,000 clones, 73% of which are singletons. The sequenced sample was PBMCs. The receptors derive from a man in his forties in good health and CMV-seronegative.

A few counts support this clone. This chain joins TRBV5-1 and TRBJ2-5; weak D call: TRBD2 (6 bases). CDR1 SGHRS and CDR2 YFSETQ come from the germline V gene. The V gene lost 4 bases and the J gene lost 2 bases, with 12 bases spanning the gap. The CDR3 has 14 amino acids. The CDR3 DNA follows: TGCGCCAGCAGCGCAGGGACTTCACAAGAGACCCAGTACTTC. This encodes CASSAGTSQETQYF.

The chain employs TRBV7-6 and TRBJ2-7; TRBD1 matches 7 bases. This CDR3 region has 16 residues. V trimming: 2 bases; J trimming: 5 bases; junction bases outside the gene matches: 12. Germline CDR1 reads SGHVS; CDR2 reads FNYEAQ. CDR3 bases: TGTGCCAGCAGCTTAACGATGGAGACAGGGTCCAACGAGCAGTACTTC. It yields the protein CASSLTMETGSNEQYF. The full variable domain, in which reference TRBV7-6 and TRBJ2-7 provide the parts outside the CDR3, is GAGVSQSPRYKVTKRGQDVALRCDPISGHVSLYWYRQALGQGPEFLTYFNYEAQQDKSGLPNDRFSAERPEGSISTLTIQRTEQRDSAMYRCASSLTMETGSNEQYFGPGTRLTVT.

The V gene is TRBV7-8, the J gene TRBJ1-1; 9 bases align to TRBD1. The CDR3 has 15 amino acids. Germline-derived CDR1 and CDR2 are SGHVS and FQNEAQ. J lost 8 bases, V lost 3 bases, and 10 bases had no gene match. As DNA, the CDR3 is TGTGCCAGCAGCTTTCTTAGTGGGGGGACAGGGGAAGCTTTCTTT. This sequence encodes CASSFLSGGTGEAFF.

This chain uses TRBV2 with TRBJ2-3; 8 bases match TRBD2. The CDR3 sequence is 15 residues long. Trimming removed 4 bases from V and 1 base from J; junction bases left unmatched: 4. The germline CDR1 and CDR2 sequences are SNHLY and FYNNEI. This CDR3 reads CASSAGGDGTDTQYF. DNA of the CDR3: TGTGCCAGCAGTGCCGGGGGGGATGGCACAGATACGCAGTATTTT.

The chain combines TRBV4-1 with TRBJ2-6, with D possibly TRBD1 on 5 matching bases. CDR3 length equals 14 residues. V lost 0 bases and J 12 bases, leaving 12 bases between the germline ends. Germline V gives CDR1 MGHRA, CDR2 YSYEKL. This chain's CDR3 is CASSQDTGTFVLTF. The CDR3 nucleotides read TGCGCCAGCAGCCAAGATACAGGTACTTTCGTCCTGACTTTC.

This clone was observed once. This chain's CDR3 is CASSEWTGMSGELFF. CDR3 nucleotides: TGTGCCAGCAGTGAATGGACAGGAATGTCCGGGGAGCTGTTTTTT. This rearrangement joins TRBV6-1 to TRBJ2-2; TRBD1 agrees at 7 bases. Germline CDR1 is MNHNS and CDR2 is SASEGT. Unmatched junction bases numbered 6, after V lost 2 bases and J lost 6 bases. This CDR3 contains 15 residues.

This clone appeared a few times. CDR3 nucleotide sequence: TGTGCCAGCAGCTTCGCCGGGGGAGATTACGAGCAGTACTTC. It codes for CASSFAGGDYEQYF. This sequence joins TRBV11-2 and TRBJ2-7, with TRBD2 as a possible D gene (6 bases). The CDR3 is 14 amino acids. Trimming removed 3 bases from V and 4 bases from J, with 13 bases in between. Per the germline V gene, CDR1 is SGHAT and CDR2 is FQNNGV. The complete variable domain, with remaining parts taken from reference TRBV11-2 and TRBJ2-7, reads EAGVAQSPRYKIIEKRQSVAFWCNPISGHATLYWYQQILGQGPKLLIQFQNNGVVDDSQLPKDRFSAERLKGVDSTLKIQPAKLEDSAVYLCASSFAGGDYEQYFGPGTRLTVT.

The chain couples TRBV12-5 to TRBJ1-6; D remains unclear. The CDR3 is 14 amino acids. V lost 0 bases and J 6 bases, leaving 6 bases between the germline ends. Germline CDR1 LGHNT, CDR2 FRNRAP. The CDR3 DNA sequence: TGTGCTAGTGGTTTGGTAGAGCCTAATTCACCCCTCCACTTT. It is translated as CASGLVEPNSPLHF.

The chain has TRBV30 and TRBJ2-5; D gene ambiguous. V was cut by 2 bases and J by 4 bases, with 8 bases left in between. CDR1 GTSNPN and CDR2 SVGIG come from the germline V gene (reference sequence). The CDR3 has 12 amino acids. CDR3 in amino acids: CAWSYITETQYF. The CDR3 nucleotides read TGTGCCTGGAGTTACATTACAGAGACCCAGTACTTC.

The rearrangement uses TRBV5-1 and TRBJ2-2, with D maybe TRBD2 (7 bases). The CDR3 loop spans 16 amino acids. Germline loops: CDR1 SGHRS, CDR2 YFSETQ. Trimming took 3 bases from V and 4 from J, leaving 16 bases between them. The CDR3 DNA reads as TGCGCCAGCAGCTCCATGGCGGGGGCCCCCACCGGGGAGCTGTTTTTT. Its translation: CASSSMAGAPTGELFF.

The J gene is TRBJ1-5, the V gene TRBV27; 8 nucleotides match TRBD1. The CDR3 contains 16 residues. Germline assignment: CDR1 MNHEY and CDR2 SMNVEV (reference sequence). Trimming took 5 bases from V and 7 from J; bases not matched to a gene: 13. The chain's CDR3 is CASSPSTGEESQPQHF. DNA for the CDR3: TGTGCCAGCAGTCCCTCGACAGGGGAGGAGAGCCAGCCCCAGCATTTT.

The CDR3 DNA follows: TGCGCCAGCAGCCCCCGGACAGGGGCCTTTTACGAGCAGTACTTC. Amino acids: CASSPRTGAFYEQYF. V is TRBV5-1 and J is TRBJ2-7; TRBD1 agrees at 9 bases. The trim removed 4 bases at V and 4 bases at J, leaving 9 bases unmatched. In germline, CDR1 is SGHRS, CDR2 YFSETQ. CDR3 size: 15 residues.

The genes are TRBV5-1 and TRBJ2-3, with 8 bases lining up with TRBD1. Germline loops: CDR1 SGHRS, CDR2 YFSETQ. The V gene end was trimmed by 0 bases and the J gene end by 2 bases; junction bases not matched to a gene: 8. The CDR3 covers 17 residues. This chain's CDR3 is CASSLAGGQGFTDTQYF. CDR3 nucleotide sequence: TGCGCCAGCAGCTTGGCCGGCGGACAGGGATTCACAGATACGCAGTATTTT.

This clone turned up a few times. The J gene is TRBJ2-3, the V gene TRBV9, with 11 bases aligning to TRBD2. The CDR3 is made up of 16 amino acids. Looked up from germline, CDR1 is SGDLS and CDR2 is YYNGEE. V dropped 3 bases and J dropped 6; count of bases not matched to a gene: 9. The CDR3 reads CASSGGLAGFWDTQYF. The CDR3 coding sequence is TGTGCCAGCAGCGGTGGACTAGCGGGCTTTTGGGATACGCAGTATTTT.

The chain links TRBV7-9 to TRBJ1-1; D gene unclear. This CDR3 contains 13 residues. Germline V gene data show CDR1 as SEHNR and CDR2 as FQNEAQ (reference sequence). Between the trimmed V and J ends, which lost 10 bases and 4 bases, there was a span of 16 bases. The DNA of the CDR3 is TGTGCCACCCTCGGGGATTTTGGCACTGAAGCTTTCTTT. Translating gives CATLGDFGTEAFF. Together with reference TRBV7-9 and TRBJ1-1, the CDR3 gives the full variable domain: DTGVSQNPRHKITKRGQNVTFRCDPISEHNRLYWYRQTLGQGPEFLTYFQNEAQLEKSRLLSDRFSAERPKGSFSTLEIQRTEQGDSAMYLCATLGDFGTEAFFGQGTRLTVV.

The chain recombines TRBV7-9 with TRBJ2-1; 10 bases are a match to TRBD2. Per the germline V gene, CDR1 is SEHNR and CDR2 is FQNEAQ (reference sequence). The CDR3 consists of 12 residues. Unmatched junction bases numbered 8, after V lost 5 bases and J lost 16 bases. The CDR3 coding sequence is TGTGCCAGCAGCCTACCGGGACTAGCGTTCTTCTTC. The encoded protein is CASSLPGLAFFF.

The CDR3 DNA reads as TGTGCCAGCAGTGCTCAGGGGGCGCAGAACGGGGAGCTGTTTTTT. It codes for CASSAQGAQNGELFF. The J gene is TRBJ2-2, the V gene TRBV2; 8 nucleotides align to TRBD1. V lost 4 bases to trimming and J lost 7 bases; unmatched junction nucleotides: 8. CDR1 is SNHLY and CDR2 is FYNNEI in the germline V gene. This CDR3 contains 15 residues.

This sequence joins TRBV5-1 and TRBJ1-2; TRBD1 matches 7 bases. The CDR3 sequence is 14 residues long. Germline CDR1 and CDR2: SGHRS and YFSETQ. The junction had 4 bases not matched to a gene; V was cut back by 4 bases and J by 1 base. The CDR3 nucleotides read TGCGCCAGCAGCGAACAGGGGCATAACTATGGCTACACCTTC. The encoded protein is CASSEQGHNYGYTF.

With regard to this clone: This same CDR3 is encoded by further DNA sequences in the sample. DNA for the CDR3: TGTGCCAGCAGTGAGGGACTAGCGGAGTACCAAGAGACCCAGTACTTC. It encodes CASSEGLAEYQETQYF. The rearrangement joins TRBV2 to TRBJ2-5; 11 bases map to TRBD2. The CDR3 covers 16 residues. Trimming removed 3 bases from V and 0 bases from J; junction bases left unmatched: 3. Germline CDR1 reads SNHLY; CDR2 reads FYNNEI.

The CDR3 sequence is CASSRERGDTGELFF. The CDR3 nucleotides read TGTGCCAGCAGTCGGGAGCGGGGGGACACCGGGGAGCTGTTTTTT. V usage is TRBV2 and J usage is TRBJ2-2; 9 nucleotides agree with TRBD2. CDR1 and CDR2 (germline): SNHLY, FYNNEI. The CDR3 covers 15 residues. V lost 5 bases and J lost 3; bases outside the gene matches: 4.